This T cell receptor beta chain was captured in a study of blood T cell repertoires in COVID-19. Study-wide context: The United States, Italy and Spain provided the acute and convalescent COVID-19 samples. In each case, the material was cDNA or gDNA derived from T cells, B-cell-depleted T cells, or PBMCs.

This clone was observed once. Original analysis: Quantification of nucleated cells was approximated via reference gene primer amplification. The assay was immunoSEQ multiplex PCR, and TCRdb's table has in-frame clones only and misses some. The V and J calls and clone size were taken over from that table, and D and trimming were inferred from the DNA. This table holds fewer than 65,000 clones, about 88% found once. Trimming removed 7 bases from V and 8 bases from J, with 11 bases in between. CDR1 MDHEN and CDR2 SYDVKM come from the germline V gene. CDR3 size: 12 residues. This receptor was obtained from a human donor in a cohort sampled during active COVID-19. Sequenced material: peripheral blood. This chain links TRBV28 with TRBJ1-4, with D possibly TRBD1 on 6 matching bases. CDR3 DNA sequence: TGTGCCAGCACAGGGGTGGGGGAAAAACTGTTTTTT. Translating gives CASTGVGEKLFF.